The entry below gives a single TCR beta chain sequence along with its context. The V end lost 1 base, the J end lost 7 bases, and 4 bases lay between the germline ends. Germline values: CDR1 MDHEN, CDR2 SYDVKM. The CDR3 is made up of 11 amino acids. The data originate from a study of blood T cell repertoires in COVID-19. Background on the study: In each case, the material was cDNA or gDNA derived from T cells, B-cell-depleted T cells, or PBMCs.

This table comes from immunoSEQ multiplex PCR, and its TCRdb copy is limited to in-frame clones, with some not included. The table lists around 370,000 clones, nearly 90% of them singletons, with approximately 6.2% in the top ten. This chain connects TRBV28 to TRBJ2-5; D gene ambiguous. What was sequenced was peripheral blood. This TCR was recovered from a man between 18 and 29 years old with active or convalescent COVID-19. CDR3 amino acids: CASSLLRTQYF. The CDR3 DNA is TGTGCCAGCAGTTTATTGAGGACCCAGTACTTC.